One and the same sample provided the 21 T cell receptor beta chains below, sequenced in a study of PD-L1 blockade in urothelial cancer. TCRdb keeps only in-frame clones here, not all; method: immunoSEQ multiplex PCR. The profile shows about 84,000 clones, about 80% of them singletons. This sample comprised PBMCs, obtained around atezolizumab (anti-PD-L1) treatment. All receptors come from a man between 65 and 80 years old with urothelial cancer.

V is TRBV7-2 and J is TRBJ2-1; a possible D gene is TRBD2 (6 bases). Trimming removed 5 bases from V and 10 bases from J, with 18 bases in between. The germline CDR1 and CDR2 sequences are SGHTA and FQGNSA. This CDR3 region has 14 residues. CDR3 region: CASSPGVGVGEQFF. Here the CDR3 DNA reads TGTGCCAGCAGCCCGGGAGTAGGTGTTGGAGAGCAGTTCTTC.

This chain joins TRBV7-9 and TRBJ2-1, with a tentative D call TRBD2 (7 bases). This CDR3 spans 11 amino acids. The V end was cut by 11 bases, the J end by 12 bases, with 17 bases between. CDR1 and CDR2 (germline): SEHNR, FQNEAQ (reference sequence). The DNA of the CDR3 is TGTGCCGTAATGCAGGGGAGGGGGCAGTTCTTC. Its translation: CAVMQGRGQFF.

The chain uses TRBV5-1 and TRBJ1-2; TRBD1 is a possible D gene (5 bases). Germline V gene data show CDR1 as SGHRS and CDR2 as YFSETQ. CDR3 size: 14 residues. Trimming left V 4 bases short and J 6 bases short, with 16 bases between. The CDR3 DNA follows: TGCGCCAGCAGCGTAACTCAGGGCGGTGATGGCTACACCTTC. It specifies CASSVTQGGDGYTF. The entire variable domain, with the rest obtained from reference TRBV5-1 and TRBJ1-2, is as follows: KAGVTQTPRYLIKTRGQQVTLSCSPISGHRSVSWYQQTPGQGLQFLFEYFSETQRNKGNFPGRFSGRQFSNSRSEMNVSTLELGDSALYLCASSVTQGGDGYTFGSGTRLTVV.

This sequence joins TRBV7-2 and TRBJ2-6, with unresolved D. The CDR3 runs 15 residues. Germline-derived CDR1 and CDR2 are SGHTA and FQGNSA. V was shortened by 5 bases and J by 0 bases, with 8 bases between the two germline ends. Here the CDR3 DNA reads TGTGCCAGCAGCCAGAGGTACTCTGGGGCCAACGTCCTGACTTTC. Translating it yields CASSQRYSGANVLTF.

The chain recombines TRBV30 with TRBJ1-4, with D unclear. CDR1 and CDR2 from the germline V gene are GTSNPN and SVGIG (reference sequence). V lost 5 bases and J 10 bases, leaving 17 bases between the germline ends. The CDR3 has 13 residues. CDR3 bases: TGTGCCTGGGGAGGGCAGACGCTAAGAAAACTGTTTTTT. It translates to CAWGGQTLRKLFF.

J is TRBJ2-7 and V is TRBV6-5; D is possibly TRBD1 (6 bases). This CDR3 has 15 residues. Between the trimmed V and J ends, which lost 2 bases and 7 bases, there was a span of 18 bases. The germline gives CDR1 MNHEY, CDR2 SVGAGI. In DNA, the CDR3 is TGTGCCAGCAGTTACCGAGGACAGACCTCTCGGGAGCAGTACTTC. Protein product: CASSYRGQTSREQYF.

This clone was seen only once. This chain's CDR3 is CASSRTGGTRNYGYTF. The CDR3 DNA reads TGTGCCAGCAGCCGTACGGGAGGGACTCGGAACTATGGCTACACCTTC. This chain links TRBV7-2 with TRBJ1-2, with a weak D call TRBD1 (5 bases). The germline CDR1 and CDR2 sequences are SGHTA and FQGNSA. Between the trimmed V and J ends, which lost 5 bases and 2 bases, there was a span of 18 bases. The CDR3 has 16 residues.

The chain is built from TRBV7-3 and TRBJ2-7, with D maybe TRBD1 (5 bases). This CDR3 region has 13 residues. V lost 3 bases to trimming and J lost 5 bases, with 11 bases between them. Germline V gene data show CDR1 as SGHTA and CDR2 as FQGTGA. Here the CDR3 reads CASSLGPGDEQYF. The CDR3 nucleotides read TGTGCCAGCAGCTTGGGGCCTGGGGACGAGCAGTACTTC.

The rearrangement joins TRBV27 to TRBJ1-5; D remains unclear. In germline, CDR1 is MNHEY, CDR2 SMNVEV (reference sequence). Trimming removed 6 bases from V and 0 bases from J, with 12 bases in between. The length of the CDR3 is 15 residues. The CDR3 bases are TGTGCCAGCAGCATGAGCCCGCGTAGCAATCAGCCCCAGCATTTT. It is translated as CASSMSPRSNQPQHF.

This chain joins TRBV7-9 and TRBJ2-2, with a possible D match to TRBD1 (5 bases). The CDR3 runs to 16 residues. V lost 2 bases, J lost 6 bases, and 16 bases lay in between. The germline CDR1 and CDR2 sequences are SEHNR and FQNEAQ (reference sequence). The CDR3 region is CASSLSSGIGAGELFF. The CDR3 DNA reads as TGTGCCAGCAGCTTATCCTCAGGGATCGGTGCCGGGGAGCTGTTTTTT.

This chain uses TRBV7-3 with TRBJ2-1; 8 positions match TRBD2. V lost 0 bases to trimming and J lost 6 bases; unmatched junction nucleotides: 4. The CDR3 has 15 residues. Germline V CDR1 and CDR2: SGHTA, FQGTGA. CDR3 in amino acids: CASSLTSGSSNEQFF. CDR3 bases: TGTGCCAGCAGCTTAACCAGCGGGAGTAGCAATGAGCAGTTCTTC.

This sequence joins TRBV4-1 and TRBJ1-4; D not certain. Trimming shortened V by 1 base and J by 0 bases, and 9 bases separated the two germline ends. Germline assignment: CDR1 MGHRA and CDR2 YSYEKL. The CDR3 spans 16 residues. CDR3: CASSQGMGATNEKLFF. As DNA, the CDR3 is TGCGCCAGCAGCCAAGGTATGGGCGCAACTAATGAAAAACTGTTTTTT.

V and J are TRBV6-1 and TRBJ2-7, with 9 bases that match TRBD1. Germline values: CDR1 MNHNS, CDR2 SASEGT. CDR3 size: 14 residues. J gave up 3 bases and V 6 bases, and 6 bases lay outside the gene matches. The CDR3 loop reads CASRGTGRNYEQYF. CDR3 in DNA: TGTGCCAGCAGGGGGACAGGGCGAAACTACGAGCAGTACTTC.

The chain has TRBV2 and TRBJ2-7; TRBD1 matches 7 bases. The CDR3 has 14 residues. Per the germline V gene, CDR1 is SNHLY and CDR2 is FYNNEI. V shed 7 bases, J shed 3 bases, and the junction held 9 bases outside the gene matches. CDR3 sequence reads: CASNTGAGVYEQYF. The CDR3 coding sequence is TGTGCCAGCAACACAGGGGCCGGAGTCTACGAGCAGTACTTC.

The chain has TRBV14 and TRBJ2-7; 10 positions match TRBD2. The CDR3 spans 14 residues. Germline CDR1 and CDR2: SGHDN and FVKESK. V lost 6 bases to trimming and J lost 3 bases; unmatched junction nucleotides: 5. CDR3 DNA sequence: TGTGCCAGCAGTCCCCTAGCGGGGGACTACGAGCAGTACTTC. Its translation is CASSPLAGDYEQYF.

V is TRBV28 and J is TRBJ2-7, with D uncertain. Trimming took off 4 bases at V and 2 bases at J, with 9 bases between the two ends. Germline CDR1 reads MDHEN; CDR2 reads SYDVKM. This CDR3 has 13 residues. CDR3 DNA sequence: TGTGCCAGCAGTTCACAGACAACCTACGAGCAGTACTTC. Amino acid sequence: CASSSQTTYEQYF.

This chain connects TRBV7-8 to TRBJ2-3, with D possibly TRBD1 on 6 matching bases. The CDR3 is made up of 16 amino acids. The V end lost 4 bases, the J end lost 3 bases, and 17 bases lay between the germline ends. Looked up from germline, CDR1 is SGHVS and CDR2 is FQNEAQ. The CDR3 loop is CASSSRGEGGTDTQYF. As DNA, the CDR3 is TGTGCCAGCAGCTCGCGAGGAGAAGGGGGTACAGATACGCAGTATTTT.

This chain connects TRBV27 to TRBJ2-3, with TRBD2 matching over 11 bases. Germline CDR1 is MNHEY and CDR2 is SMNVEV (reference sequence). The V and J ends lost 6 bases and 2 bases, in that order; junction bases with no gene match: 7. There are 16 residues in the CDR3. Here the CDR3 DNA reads TGTGCCAGCAGACCGGGGACTAGCGGATACACAGATACGCAGTATTTT. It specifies CASRPGTSGYTDTQYF.

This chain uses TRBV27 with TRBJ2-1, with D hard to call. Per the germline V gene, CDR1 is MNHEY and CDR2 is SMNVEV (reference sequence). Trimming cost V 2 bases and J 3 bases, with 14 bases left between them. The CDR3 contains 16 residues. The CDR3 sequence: CASSLDFAESYNEQFF. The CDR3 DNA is TGTGCCAGCAGTTTAGACTTTGCGGAGAGCTACAATGAGCAGTTCTTC.

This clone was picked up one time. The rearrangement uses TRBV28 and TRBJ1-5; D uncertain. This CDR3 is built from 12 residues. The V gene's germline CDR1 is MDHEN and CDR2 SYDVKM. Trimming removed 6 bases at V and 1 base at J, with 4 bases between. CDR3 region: CASSESNQPQHF. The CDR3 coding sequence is TGTGCCAGCAGCGAGAGCAATCAGCCCCAGCATTTT. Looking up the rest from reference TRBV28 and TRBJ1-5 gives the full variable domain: DVKVTQSSRYLVKRTGEKVFLECVQDMDHENMFWYRQDPGLGLRLIYFSYDVKMKEKGDIPEGYSVSREKKERFSLILESASTNQTSMYLCASSESNQPQHFGDGTRLSIL.

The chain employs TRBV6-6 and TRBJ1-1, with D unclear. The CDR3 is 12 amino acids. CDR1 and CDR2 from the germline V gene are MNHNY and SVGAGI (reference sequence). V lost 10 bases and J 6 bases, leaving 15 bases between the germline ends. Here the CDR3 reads CATNSYYSEAFF. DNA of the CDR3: TGTGCCACCAATTCCTATTATTCTGAAGCTTTCTTT.